A selection of T cell receptor beta chains follows, all from one sample in a study of T-cell reconstitution after alpha-beta-depleted transplantation in children. TCRdb re-analysed the PCR reads in MiXCR, keeping a single row per CDR3 protein. Of fewer than 1 million distinct CDR3 sequences listed, approximately 15% are singletons. This specimen was PBMCs, mostly from graft donor cells, taken 360 days after TCRalphabeta/CD19-depleted stem cell transplant. These receptor sequences come from a male patient aged 10 to 17 who had a stem cell transplant for acute lymphoblastic leukemia, so the T cells may come from the graft donor. Both conserved end residues are part of each CDR3. D genes are given only for firm matches. Size tells how often a clone was seen (once, few, many) or the class of an expanded clone, and some rows leave it out.

D gene	V gene	clone size	J gene	CDR3 length	CDR3 protein	CDR3 DNA
.	TRBV24-1	.	TRBJ2-3	14	CASQQGRVSDTQYF	TGTGCCTCACAGCAGGGGCGAGTCTCAGATACGCAGTATTTT
.	TRBV5-1	.	TRBJ2-6	18	CASSPEDRRSPGANVLTF	TGCGCCAGCAGCCCGGAAGACAGGCGTTCCCCTGGGGCCAACGTCCTGACTTTC
TRBD2	TRBV20-1	.	TRBJ2-6	15	CSARSGGYGANVLTF	TGCAGTGCTAGGTCCGGGGGGTATGGGGCCAACGTCCTGACTTTC
TRBD2	TRBV4-1	many	TRBJ2-1	17	CASSLPRVAGGRNEQFF	TGCGCCAGCAGCCTCCCTCGCGTAGCGGGAGGTAGAAATGAGCAGTTCTTC
TRBD2	TRBV27	.	TRBJ2-5	14	CASRRLAGLETQYF	TGTGCCAGCAGAAGACTAGCGGGGTTGGAGACCCAGTACTTC
.	TRBV12-3/TRBV12-4	many	TRBJ1-2	13	CASSPTGTYGYTF	TGTGCCAGCAGTCCAACCGGGACTTATGGCTACACCTTC
.	TRBV20-1	many	TRBJ2-7	12	CSARDDAYEQYF	TGCAGTGCTAGAGACGATGCCTACGAGCAGTACTTC
.	TRBV12-3/TRBV12-4	.	TRBJ2-4	15	CASTLVGLAGNIQYF	TGTGCCAGCACTCTGGTCGGGCTAGCCGGGAACATTCAGTACTTC
.	TRBV4-1	.	TRBJ1-2	17	CASSQVVGERGDYGYTF	TGCGCCAGCAGCCAGGTAGTGGGAGAAAGGGGAGACTATGGCTACACCTTC
.	TRBV7-9	few	TRBJ2-2	16	CASSAAAHPSTGELFF	TGTGCCAGCAGTGCAGCGGCTCACCCGTCCACCGGGGAGCTGTTTTTT
TRBD2	TRBV28	.	TRBJ2-7	15	CASTLNWRGAYEQYF	TGTGCCAGCACCCTAAATTGGCGGGGGGCCTACGAGCAGTACTTC
TRBD1	TRBV5-1	few	TRBJ2-2	16	CATQAIVPGGAGELFF	TGCGCCACCCAAGCCATTGTCCCAGGGGGTGCAGGGGAGCTGTTTTTT
TRBD1	TRBV5-1	few	TRBJ2-3	18	CASSFKFLTGAATDTQYF	TGCGCCAGCAGCTTTAAGTTTCTTACAGGGGCCGCCACAGATACGCAGTATTTT
TRBD1	TRBV27	few	TRBJ1-5	15	CASSLEGTGNQPQHF	TGTGCCAGCAGTTTAGAGGGGACAGGGAATCAGCCCCAGCATTTT
TRBD2	TRBV7-8	few	TRBJ2-1	19	CASSLRSLAGGSSYNEQFF	TGTGCCAGCAGCTTAAGGTCGCTAGCGGGAGGGAGCTCCTACAATGAGCAGTTCTTC
TRBD2	TRBV5-1	few	TRBJ2-7	15	CASSFTGGALYEQYF	TGCGCCAGCAGCTTTACGGGAGGGGCGTTGTACGAGCAGTACTTC
.	TRBV18	few	TRBJ1-2	15	CASSPISGVRYGYTF	TGTGCCAGCTCACCAATTTCGGGGGTTCGCTATGGCTACACCTTC
TRBD2	TRBV5-1	.	TRBJ2-7	19	CASSLLPTSGRPGAYEQYF	TGCGCCAGCAGCTTACTTCCGACTAGCGGGAGGCCGGGGGCCTACGAGCAGTACTTC
TRBD2	TRBV20-1	.	TRBJ2-7	16	CSARKGLAGGSYEQYF	TGCAGTGCTAGGAAAGGACTAGCGGGAGGGTCCTACGAGCAGTACTTC
.	TRBV29-1	.	TRBJ2-7	12	CSVEVGGHEQYF	TGCAGCGTTGAAGTTGGGGGGCACGAGCAGTACTTC
TRBD2	TRBV7-2	.	TRBJ2-7	15	CASSLAQTSYYEQYF	TGTGCCAGCAGCTTAGCGCAGACTAGCTACTACGAGCAGTACTTC
.	TRBV12-3/TRBV12-4	.	TRBJ1-1	12	CASSLFRTEAFF	TGTGCCAGCAGTCTCTTTAGGACTGAAGCTTTCTTT
TRBD2	TRBV11-2	.	TRBJ2-7	13	CASSLGTRVEQYF	TGTGCCAGCAGCTTGGGGACTAGGGTCGAGCAGTACTTC
TRBD2	TRBV4-2	few	TRBJ2-7	14	CASSPHWREGEQYF	TGTGCCAGCAGCCCCCATTGGAGGGAGGGTGAGCAGTACTTC
.	TRBV7-8	few	TRBJ1-1	16	CASSPSRRGGDTEAFF	TGTGCCAGCAGCCCCTCGCGCAGGGGAGGGGACACTGAAGCTTTCTTT
.	TRBV10-3	few	TRBJ1-5	16	CAISPRGDSSNQPQHF	TGTGCCATCAGTCCTAGGGGGGATTCGAGCAATCAGCCCCAGCATTTT
.	TRBV27	.	TRBJ2-3	14	CASSWVAGTDTQYF	TGTGCCAGCAGTTGGGTAGCGGGCACAGATACGCAGTATTTT
.	TRBV3-1	few	TRBJ2-1	17	CASSQNPAGNSYNEQFF	TGTGCCAGCAGCCAAAACCCGGCGGGAAACTCCTACAATGAGCAGTTCTTC
.	TRBV6-1	.	TRBJ1-3	14	CASTRVGAGNTIYF	TGTGCCAGCACGCGAGTGGGGGCTGGAAACACCATATATTTT
TRBD1	TRBV25-1	few	TRBJ1-3	17	CASSDPPGGRTGNTIYF	TGTGCCAGCAGTGACCCCCCAGGGGGCCGAACGGGAAACACCATATATTTT
.	TRBV5-1	.	TRBJ2-1	13	CASSLALLGEQFF	TGCGCCAGCAGCTTGGCTCTCCTCGGTGAGCAGTTCTTC
.	TRBV14	few	TRBJ2-4	16	CASSQGAGRAKNIQYF	TGTGCCAGCAGCCAAGGGGCAGGGAGAGCCAAAAACATTCAGTACTTC
.	TRBV7-6	few	TRBJ2-7	17	CASSLARRQLSSYEQYF	TGTGCCAGCAGCTTAGCGCGACGCCAGTTAAGCTCCTACGAGCAGTACTTC
.	TRBV28	few	TRBJ2-7	14	CASRGSGRDQVQYF	TGTGCCAGCAGGGGCTCGGGACGGGACCAAGTGCAGTACTTC
.	TRBV9	.	TRBJ2-7	15	CASSVETQPFTKQYF	TGTGCCAGCAGCGTAGAAACCCAACCATTTACGAAGCAGTACTTC
TRBD1	TRBV9	.	TRBJ1-2	15	CASSVATGGDYGYTF	TGTGCCAGCAGCGTAGCGACAGGGGGAGACTATGGCTACACCTTC
TRBD2	TRBV7-9	many	TRBJ2-2	16	CASSLGRTSGTGELFF	TGTGCCAGCAGCTTAGGTCGGACTAGCGGCACCGGGGAGCTGTTTTTT